Below are 27 T cell receptor beta chains sequenced from a single sample in a study of response to subunit inactivated influenza vaccine. Each CDR3 protein gets one entry after TCRdb re-called the RT-PCR reads with MiXCR. The sample shows about 540,000 distinct CDR3 sequences, approximately 15% of them seen only once. Sequencing was performed on PBMCs from blood, taken about 11 days after vaccination. These receptor sequences come from a man aged 50-60 years who received an inactivated influenza vaccine.

The gene calls are TRBV4-2 and TRBJ2-5; 10 bases are a match to TRBD2. V was pared by 3 bases and J by 4 bases, with 11 bases of the junction left unmatched. This CDR3 region has 17 residues. The germline gives CDR1 LGHNA, CDR2 YNFKEQ. The CDR3 DNA is TGTGCCAGCAGCCAGGGAAAGCTAGCGGGAGTCGGAGAGACCCAGTACTTC. Translated, it gives CASSQGKLAGVGETQYF.

This clonotype has only a few counts. The chain combines TRBV5-1 with TRBJ2-5; a weak D match, TRBD2 (5 bases). The CDR3 spans 16 residues. Germline V lookup: CDR1 SGHRS, CDR2 YFSETQ. Deletions cut 0 bases from V and 1 base from J, with 13 bases between. CDR3 DNA: TGCGCCAGCAGCTTGGGGATAAGCGGAGGCCAAGAGACCCAGTACTTC. It yields the protein CASSLGISGGQETQYF. Using reference TRBV5-1 and TRBJ2-5 for the parts outside the CDR3, the full variable domain is KAGVTQTPRYLIKTRGQQVTLSCSPISGHRSVSWYQQTPGQGLQFLFEYFSETQRNKGNFPGRFSGRQFSNSRSEMNVSTLELGDSALYLCASSLGISGGQETQYFGPGTRLLVL.

In this sample, this clonotype turned up many times. The chain combines TRBV3-1 with TRBJ2-7, with 11 bases identical to TRBD1. The J segment lost 2 bases and the V segment lost 2 bases, leaving 5 bases of the junction unmatched. There are 16 residues in the CDR3. Looked up from germline, CDR1 is LGHDT and CDR2 is YNNKEL (reference sequence). The CDR3 protein is CASSQKRGQGAYEQYF. The CDR3 region has the DNA TGTGCCAGCAGCCAAAAGAGGGGACAGGGGGCCTACGAGCAGTACTTC.

This chain joins TRBV10-3 and TRBJ2-3; D is uncertain. This CDR3 region has 13 residues. Between the trimmed V and J ends, which lost 6 bases and 6 bases, there was a span of 13 bases. Germline V gene lookup returns CDR1 ENHRY and CDR2 SYGVKD. The chain's CDR3 is CAIRVQGADTQYF. CDR3 nucleotide sequence: TGTGCCATCAGGGTACAAGGCGCGGATACGCAGTATTTT.

The chain recombines TRBV2 with TRBJ2-3, with no clear D. Trimming cost V 2 bases and J 3 bases, with 6 bases left between them. The CDR3 sequence is 13 residues long. The germline CDR1 and CDR2 sequences are SNHLY and FYNNEI. The CDR3 is CASSEWKTDTQYF. The CDR3 bases are TGTGCCAGCAGTGAATGGAAGACAGATACGCAGTATTTT.

This clonotype was counted between two and nine times. This chain joins TRBV7-9 and TRBJ2-2; D ambiguous. CDR1 SEHNR and CDR2 FQNEAQ come from the germline V gene (reference sequence). The CDR3 sequence is 15 residues long. V shed 1 base and J shed 6 bases, with 12 bases lying between them. The CDR3 spells CASSLDGSIPGELFF. CDR3 DNA: TGTGCCAGCAGCTTAGATGGCTCAATCCCCGGGGAGCTGTTTTTT. Full variable domain (missing parts from reference TRBV7-9 and TRBJ2-2): DTGVSQNPRHKITKRGQNVTFRCDPISEHNRLYWYRQTLGQGPEFLTYFQNEAQLEKSRLLSDRFSAERPKGSFSTLEIQRTEQGDSAMYLCASSLDGSIPGELFFGEGSRLTVL.

This chain links TRBV30 with TRBJ1-5; D gene unclear. Trimming shortened V by 4 bases and J by 6 bases, and 13 bases separated the two germline ends. The length of the CDR3 is 13 residues. Germline loops: CDR1 GTSNPN, CDR2 SVGIG (reference sequence). CDR3 DNA sequence: TGTGCCTGGAACCTGACCCCACGTCAGCCCCAGCATTTT. It yields the protein CAWNLTPRQPQHF. Using reference TRBV30 and TRBJ1-5 for the parts outside the CDR3, the full variable domain is SQTIHQWPATLVQPVGSPLSLECTVEGTSNPNLYWYRQAAGRGLQLLFYSVGIGQISSEVPQNLSASRPQDRQFILSSKKLLLSDSGFYLCAWNLTPRQPQHFGDGTRLSIL.

This clonotype was seen a handful of times. The genes are TRBV12-3 or TRBV12-4 and TRBJ1-1; TRBD1 matches at 8 bases. The CDR3 has 14 amino acids. V lost 8 bases to trimming and J lost 6 bases; unmatched junction nucleotides: 11. The CDR3 bases are TGTGCCAGCGCCATTGGACAGGGAGGAGCTGAAGCTTTCTTT. Its protein is CASAIGQGGAEAFF.

The V and J genes are TRBV7-9 and TRBJ1-2; a possible D gene is TRBD1 (5 bases). Germline lookup yields CDR1 SEHNR and CDR2 FQNEAQ (reference sequence). The CDR3 sequence is 17 residues long. V dropped 7 bases and J dropped 3 bases, with 24 bases sitting between them. CDR3 residues: CASISGGELPRYYGYTF. CDR3 nucleotides: TGTGCCAGCATCTCTGGGGGGGAGTTGCCTCGCTACTATGGCTACACCTTC.

This clonotype showed up just a few times. V gene TRBV5-1 combines with J gene TRBJ2-1; 8 bases align to TRBD2. V lost 4 bases to trimming and J lost 7 bases; unmatched junction nucleotides: 13. Germline V lookup: CDR1 SGHRS, CDR2 YFSETQ. The length of the CDR3 is 16 residues. DNA for the CDR3: TGCGCCAGCAGCGCCCAGATCGGGGGGGCACGAAATGAGCAGTTCTTC. It yields the protein CASSAQIGGARNEQFF.

The chain uses TRBV6-2 or TRBV6-3 and TRBJ1-1; no definite D call. V lost 3 bases, J lost 3 bases, and 23 bases lay in between. This CDR3 contains 18 residues. CDR1 is MNHEY, CDR2 SVGEGT, per germline. CDR3: CASSYSPGEPTKDTEAFF. The CDR3 coding sequence is TGTGCCAGCAGTTATTCACCAGGAGAACCGACTAAGGACACTGAAGCTTTCTTT.

The chain recombines TRBV7-2 with TRBJ1-3; no firm D call. V was pared by 2 bases and J by 7 bases, with 9 bases between. The CDR3 is 13 amino acids. Germline V CDR1 and CDR2: SGHTA, FQGNSA. DNA of the CDR3: TGTGCCAGCAGCTTAATGGGTTATAACACCATATATTTT. This codes for CASSLMGYNTIYF.

CDR3 in amino acids: CSARPPAGQETQYF. CDR3 bases: TGCAGTGCTAGGCCACCAGCTGGCCAAGAGACCCAGTACTTC. The chain joins TRBV20-1 to TRBJ2-5, with D hard to call. The germline gives CDR1 DFQATT, CDR2 SNEGSKA (reference sequence). Trimming removed 3 bases at V and 1 base at J, with 12 bases between. This CDR3 is built from 14 residues.

V is TRBV6-2 or TRBV6-3 and J is TRBJ2-7; D is unresolved. The ends were cut back, 0 bases at V and 5 bases at J, with 14 bases in the middle. The germline CDR1 and CDR2 sequences are MNHEY and SVGEGT. This CDR3 region has 15 residues. The CDR3 nucleotides read TGTGCCAGCAGTTACTCATACGCCGGATCCCACGAGCAGTACTTC. As protein: CASSYSYAGSHEQYF.

J is TRBJ2-3 and V is TRBV10-3; perhaps TRBD2 as D (6 bases). Germline assignment: CDR1 ENHRY and CDR2 SYGVKD. CDR3 length: 15 amino acids. V shed 6 bases and J shed 3 bases, with 16 bases lying between them. CDR3 amino acids: CAISSNGRSTDTQYF. The CDR3 nucleotides read TGTGCCATCAGCTCAAATGGGAGGTCGACAGATACGCAGTATTTT.

The J gene is TRBJ2-1, the V gene TRBV18, with TRBD2 matching over 10 bases. With V trimmed by 4 bases and J by 8 bases, 5 bases remained unmatched. CDR1 KGHSH and CDR2 LQKENI come from the germline V gene. This CDR3 is 14 amino acids long. The CDR3 sequence is CASSQREGQYEQFF. Written as DNA, the CDR3 is TGTGCCAGCTCACAGCGGGAGGGCCAATATGAGCAGTTCTTC.

This clonotype was picked up many times. The V gene is TRBV29-1, the J gene TRBJ2-3; possible D gene TRBD2, 6 bases. CDR1 and CDR2 (germline): SQVTM, ANQGSEA. Trimming stripped 1 base from V and 5 bases from J, with 28 bases between. The CDR3 has 19 amino acids. The CDR3 loop reads CSVEVRSPSPRGVKDTQYF. In nucleotides, the CDR3 is TGCAGCGTTGAAGTTCGTTCGCCCTCCCCTCGCGGGGTGAAAGATACGCAGTATTTT.

The CDR3 protein is CATSPRQGAYETQYF. DNA of the CDR3: TGTGCCACCAGCCCGAGACAGGGGGCTTACGAGACCCAGTACTTC. This chain uses TRBV15 with TRBJ2-5; 10 nucleotides line up with TRBD1. The CDR3 is 15 amino acids. Germline trimming cut 5 bases from V and 5 bases from J; bases unmatched to any gene: 8. Germline V CDR1 and CDR2: LNHNV, YYDKDF (reference sequence).

V and J are TRBV14 and TRBJ2-3; TRBD1 or TRBD2 may be the D gene (5 bases each). This CDR3 contains 13 residues. Germline assignment: CDR1 SGHDN and CDR2 FVKESK. Trimming cost V 4 bases and J 13 bases, with 18 bases left between them. The CDR3: CASSPRAGTRKYF. CDR3 in DNA: TGTGCCAGCAGCCCAAGAGCCGGGACCAGGAAGTATTTT.

V is TRBV6-2 or TRBV6-3 and J is TRBJ2-2; D is uncertain. Trimming shortened V by 3 bases and J by 7 bases, and 9 bases separated the two germline ends. Germline V lookup: CDR1 MNHEY, CDR2 SVGEGT. The CDR3 spans 13 residues. This chain's CDR3 is CASSYVLIGELFF. Here the CDR3 DNA reads TGTGCCAGCAGTTATGTATTGATCGGGGAGCTGTTTTTT.

The rearrangement links TRBV5-1 to TRBJ2-7; perhaps TRBD1 as D (5 bases). The CDR3 has 18 amino acids. Germline CDR1 is SGHRS and CDR2 is YFSETQ. The germline V and J ends were trimmed by 4 bases and 2 bases, with 25 bases remaining between them. CDR3 sequence: CASSNPQGASVRTYEQYF. Here the CDR3 DNA reads TGCGCCAGCAGCAACCCACAAGGGGCGTCGGTTCGAACCTACGAGCAGTACTTC.

The sample holds many counts of this clonotype. The gene calls are TRBV5-6 and TRBJ2-3; TRBD2 agrees at 8 bases. The junction had 7 bases not matched to a gene; V was cut back by 2 bases and J by 2 bases. CDR1 is SGHDT and CDR2 is YYEEEE in the germline V gene. The CDR3 is 16 residues long. CDR3 in amino acids: CASSLATSGYTDTQYF. The CDR3 DNA is TGTGCCAGCAGCTTAGCCACTAGCGGCTACACAGATACGCAGTATTTT.

Ten or more counts support this clonotype. The chain couples TRBV18 to TRBJ1-5, with 7 nucleotides matching TRBD1. The CDR3 runs 15 residues. Germline CDR1 and CDR2: KGHSH and LQKENI. After removal of 1 base from V and 3 bases from J, the junction contained 3 bases not matched to a gene. The DNA for the CDR3 is TGTGCCAGCTCACCACAGGGGGCGAACAATCAGCCCCAGCATTTT. It is translated as CASSPQGANNQPQHF.

The chain combines TRBV7-8 with TRBJ2-7; D call uncertain. Germline lookup yields CDR1 SGHVS and CDR2 FQNEAQ. Between the trimmed V and J ends, which lost 5 bases and 1 base, there was a span of 12 bases. This CDR3 comprises 14 residues. CDR3 region: CASSLHLQSYEQYF. The CDR3 region has the DNA TGTGCCAGCAGCCTCCACCTACAGTCCTACGAGCAGTACTTC.

The table lists this clonotype with a few counts. The chain employs TRBV6-2 or TRBV6-3 and TRBJ2-1; the D gene is possibly TRBD1 (5 bases). The germline gives CDR1 MNHEY, CDR2 SVGEGT. The ends were cut back, 4 bases at V and 4 bases at J, with 8 bases in the middle. The CDR3 covers 13 residues. CDR3 DNA: TGTGCCAGCAGTTCGACAGAGTACAATGAGCAGTTCTTC. Translated, it gives CASSSTEYNEQFF.

The chain is built from TRBV28 and TRBJ2-5; TRBD2 agrees at 8 bases. V lost 2 bases and J lost 7; bases outside the gene matches: 9. The CDR3 consists of 15 residues. The V gene's germline CDR1 is MDHEN and CDR2 SYDVKM. The CDR3 nucleotides read TGTGCCAGCAGTTTACGCGGGGGGCCCACTTGGACCCAGTACTTC. Protein: CASSLRGGPTWTQYF. The whole variable domain, remainder taken from reference TRBV28 and TRBJ2-5, is DVKVTQSSRYLVKRTGEKVFLECVQDMDHENMFWYRQDPGLGLRLIYFSYDVKMKEKGDIPEGYSVSREKKERFSLILESASTNQTSMYLCASSLRGGPTWTQYFGPGTRLLVL.

This clonotype turned up a few times. The chain joins TRBV7-9 to TRBJ2-1; D is ambiguous. The CDR3 loop spans 13 amino acids. CDR1 and CDR2 (germline): SEHNR, FQNEAQ (reference sequence). Trimming removed 6 bases at V and 9 bases at J, with 15 bases between. The CDR3 DNA sequence: TGTGCCAGCAGGCCACGACAAGCCGGTGAGCAGTTCTTC. It codes for CASRPRQAGEQFF.